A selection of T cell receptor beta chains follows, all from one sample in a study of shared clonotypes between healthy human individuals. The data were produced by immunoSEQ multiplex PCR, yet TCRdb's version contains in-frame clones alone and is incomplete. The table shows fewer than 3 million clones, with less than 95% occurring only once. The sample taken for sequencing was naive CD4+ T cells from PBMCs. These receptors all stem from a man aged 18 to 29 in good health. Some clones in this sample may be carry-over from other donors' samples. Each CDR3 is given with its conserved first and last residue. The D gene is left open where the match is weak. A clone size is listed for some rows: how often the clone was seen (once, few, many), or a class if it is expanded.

CDR3 protein: CASSQDLVFSYEQYF
CDR3 DNA: TGCGCCAGCAGCCAAGATCTAGTCTTCTCCTACGAGCAGTACTTC
D gene: NA
J gene: TRBJ2-7
V gene: TRBV4-3
clone size: NA

CDR3 protein: CASSARPLAHSYTF
CDR3 DNA: TGTGCCAGCAGTGCCCGGCCACTTGCCCACAGCTACACCTTC
D gene: NA
J gene: TRBJ1-2
V gene: TRBV6-1
clone size: once

CDR3 protein: CASSLEGDGYTF
CDR3 DNA: TGTGCCAGCAGCTTGGAAGGGGACGGCTACACCTTC
D gene: NA
J gene: TRBJ1-2
V gene: TRBV5-5
clone size: NA

CDR3 protein: CASSPLGGASGDTQYF
CDR3 DNA: TGCGCCAGCAGCCCCCTAGGGGGGGCGAGCGGGGATACGCAGTATTTT
D gene: NA
J gene: TRBJ2-3
V gene: TRBV5-1
clone size: NA

CDR3 protein: CASSPNRGSFGETQYF
CDR3 DNA: TGTGCCAGCTCACCCAACCGCGGTAGTTTTGGAGAGACCCAGTACTTC
D gene: NA
J gene: TRBJ2-5
V gene: TRBV18
clone size: few

CDR3 protein: CASSQDRWAPKNTGELFF
CDR3 DNA: TGCGCCAGCAGCCAAGATCGGTGGGCGCCAAAGAACACCGGGGAGCTGTTTTTT
D gene: NA
J gene: TRBJ2-2
V gene: TRBV4-1
clone size: once

CDR3 protein: CASSSAGGGYNEQFF
CDR3 DNA: TGTGCCAGCAGCTCAGCGGGAGGGGGATACAATGAGCAGTTCTTC
D gene: TRBD2
J gene: TRBJ2-1
V gene: TRBV7-9
clone size: NA

CDR3 protein: CASSRLGLAGGPYEQYF
CDR3 DNA: TGTGCCAGCAGCCGCCTCGGACTAGCGGGAGGCCCCTACGAGCAGTACTTC
D gene: TRBD2
J gene: TRBJ2-7
V gene: TRBV7-2
clone size: NA

CDR3 protein: CASTRTDSNQPQHF
CDR3 DNA: TGTGCCAGCACTCGGACAGATTCCAATCAGCCCCAGCATTTT
D gene: NA
J gene: TRBJ1-5
V gene: TRBV6-6
clone size: NA

CDR3 protein: CASSQDIPGLAHSPQETQYF
CDR3 DNA: TGCGCCAGCAGCCAAGATATTCCGGGACTAGCGCACAGCCCTCAAGAGACCCAGTACTTC
D gene: TRBD2
J gene: TRBJ2-5
V gene: TRBV4-3
clone size: NA

CDR3 protein: CASSKDRNTEAFF
CDR3 DNA: TGTGCCAGCAGCAAGGACCGGAACACTGAAGCTTTCTTT
D gene: NA
J gene: TRBJ1-1
V gene: TRBV11-1
clone size: NA

CDR3 protein: CASSYSATLAKNIQYF
CDR3 DNA: TGTGCCAGCAGTTACTCGGCCACCTTAGCCAAAAACATTCAGTACTTC
D gene: NA
J gene: TRBJ2-4
V gene: TRBV6-5
clone size: NA